This T cell receptor (beta chain) was recovered during a study of blood T cell repertoires in COVID-19. Sequencing was performed with immunoSEQ multiplex PCR; in TCRdb, only in-frame clones are kept and a portion is missing. In the table there are 150,000 to 200,000 clones, about nine tenths of which are singletons. The CDR3 loop spans 13 amino acids. V dropped 5 bases and J dropped 4 bases, with 9 bases sitting between them. This TCR was sampled from a man in his 70s with acute or convalescent COVID-19. The sample taken for sequencing was peripheral blood. This chain uses TRBV12-3 or TRBV12-4 with TRBJ1-5; D may be TRBD1 (5 bases). The CDR3 nucleotides read TGTGCCAGCAGTCAGGGTCGGAATCAGCCCCAGCATTTT. This translates into CASSQGRNQPQHF.